Shown below are 21 T cell receptor beta chains from a single sample sequenced in a study of cytomegalovirus exposure and HLA in healthy donors. With 60 Vbeta and 13 Jbeta primers, the PCR was carried out. Sequencing was performed with immunoSEQ multiplex PCR; in TCRdb, only in-frame clones are kept and a portion is missing. In all, the sample yields 200,000 to 250,000 clones. The sequenced sample was PBMCs. The receptors stem from a woman aged 25-40 years in good health and CMV-seropositive.

The rearrangement joins TRBV5-1 to TRBJ2-1; TRBD2 aligns across 11 bases. The CDR3 is 15 amino acids. With V trimmed by 3 bases and J by 4 bases, 3 bases remained unmatched. The V gene's germline CDR1 is SGHRS and CDR2 YFSETQ. CDR3 in amino acids: CASSSIAGGYNEQFF. The DNA of the CDR3 is TGCGCCAGCAGCTCCATAGCGGGAGGGTACAATGAGCAGTTCTTC.

The genes are TRBV12-5 and TRBJ2-3; possible D gene TRBD2, 5 bases. Germline loops: CDR1 LGHNT, CDR2 FRNRAP. The CDR3 runs 13 residues. Trimming took off 2 bases at V and 6 bases at J, with 9 bases between the two ends. Written as DNA, the CDR3 is TGTGCTAGTGGTTTGTCAGCGGCCGATACGCAGTATTTT. Its protein product is CASGLSAADTQYF.

J is TRBJ1-2 and V is TRBV5-1; possible D gene TRBD1, 5 bases. V was pared by 3 bases and J by 6 bases, with 15 bases between. The V gene's germline CDR1 is SGHRS and CDR2 YFSETQ. This CDR3 is 14 amino acids long. The CDR3 nucleotides are TGCGCCAGCAGCTGGGGGGGGAACGGGAATGGCTACACCTTC. Amino acid sequence: CASSWGGNGNGYTF.

The chain has TRBV10-3 and TRBJ2-7; 7 positions match TRBD1. J gave up 7 bases and V 2 bases, and 5 bases lay outside the gene matches. The CDR3 has 13 amino acids. Germline-derived CDR1 and CDR2 are ENHRY and SYGVKD. The CDR3 coding sequence is TGTGCCATCAGTGAGGGTAAGGGGGCGGAGCAGTACTTC. Protein: CAISEGKGAEQYF.

The gene calls are TRBV19 and TRBJ2-7, with TRBD1 matching over 9 bases. CDR1 is LNHDA, CDR2 SQIVND, per germline (reference sequence). Trimming took 4 bases from V and 2 from J; bases not matched to a gene: 9. The CDR3 is 16 amino acids. The CDR3 reads CASSSPGQGKTYEQYF. The DNA for the CDR3 is TGTGCCAGTAGTAGCCCGGGACAGGGAAAAACCTACGAGCAGTACTTC.

CDR3 sequence: CATSEGIQPQHF. CDR3 coding DNA: TGTGCCACCAGCGAGGGCATTCAGCCCCAGCATTTT. The J gene is TRBJ1-5, the V gene TRBV15; unclear D gene. The CDR3 totals 12 residues. V dropped 5 bases and J dropped 6 bases, with 8 bases sitting between them. Germline values: CDR1 LNHNV, CDR2 YYDKDF (reference sequence).

The chain is built from TRBV23-1 and TRBJ2-1; 7 bases match TRBD2. TRBV23-1 is identified as an open reading frame with a role that is uncertain. This CDR3 contains 15 residues. J was trimmed by 7 bases and V by 0 bases; bases with no gene match: 6. The CDR3 is CASSQSVGGWNEQFF. CDR3 bases: TGCGCCAGCAGTCAATCGGTGGGGGGGTGGAATGAGCAGTTCTTC.

The chain uses TRBV7-6 and TRBJ1-2; D call uncertain. The length of the CDR3 is 12 residues. Germline V gene data show CDR1 as SGHVS and CDR2 as FNYEAQ. Trimming stripped 10 bases from V and 2 bases from J, with 11 bases between. The CDR3 loop reads CATRRENYGYTF. The CDR3 DNA sequence: TGTGCCACCCGGAGGGAGAACTATGGCTACACCTTC.

The rearrangement links TRBV7-9 to TRBJ2-7; TRBD1 aligns across 9 bases. This CDR3 region has 15 residues. From germline, CDR1 is SEHNR and CDR2 FQNEAQ (reference sequence). V shed 5 bases, J shed 6 bases, and the junction held 11 bases outside the gene matches. Here the CDR3 reads CASSRTGTGTGEQYF. The CDR3 DNA sequence: TGTGCCAGCAGCCGGACGGGGACAGGGACGGGCGAGCAGTACTTC. The whole variable domain, filled in from reference TRBV7-9 and TRBJ2-7, reads DTGVSQNPRHKITKRGQNVTFRCDPISEHNRLYWYRQTLGQGPEFLTYFQNEAQLEKSRLLSDRFSAERPKGSFSTLEIQRTEQGDSAMYLCASSRTGTGTGEQYFGPGTRLTVT.

The genes are TRBV7-9 and TRBJ2-3, with 8 bases that match TRBD1. The V segment lost 4 bases and the J segment 3 bases; nucleotides outside the gene matches: 6. This CDR3 has 15 residues. Germline V gene sequence: CDR1 SEHNR, CDR2 FQNEAQ (reference sequence). CDR3 residues: CASSSQGAVTDTQYF. CDR3 coding DNA: TGTGCCAGCAGCTCTCAGGGGGCGGTTACAGATACGCAGTATTTT.

The rearrangement uses TRBV10-3 and TRBJ2-5, with 7 bases fitting TRBD1. Trimming removed 6 bases from V and 1 base from J; junction bases left unmatched: 2. The CDR3 loop spans 13 amino acids. CDR1 ENHRY and CDR2 SYGVKD come from the germline V gene. CDR3 sequence reads: CAISGTVQETQYF. The CDR3 nucleotides are TGTGCCATCAGCGGGACAGTCCAAGAGACCCAGTACTTC.

V usage is TRBV18 and J usage is TRBJ2-7, with 8 positions matching TRBD2. Unmatched junction bases numbered 5, after V lost 5 bases and J lost 2 bases. The CDR3 is made up of 14 amino acids. CDR1 and CDR2 (germline): KGHSH, LQKENI. This CDR3 is CASSGTSFPYEQYF. In DNA, the CDR3 is TGTGCCAGCTCAGGGACTAGTTTCCCCTACGAGCAGTACTTC.

This chain uses TRBV7-8 with TRBJ1-1, with D possibly being TRBD1 (6 bases). The CDR3 length is 15 residues. Germline V gene sequence: CDR1 SGHVS, CDR2 FQNEAQ. Trimming removed 5 bases from V and 5 bases from J, with 18 bases in between. CDR3 nucleotides: TGTGCCAGCAGCCCTAGGGGAAGGGGGGGGACTGAAGCTTTCTTT. This codes for CASSPRGRGGTEAFF.

This rearrangement joins TRBV10-2 to TRBJ2-7, with D maybe TRBD2 (6 bases). The V gene's germline CDR1 is WSHSY and CDR2 SAAADI. V lost 8 bases to trimming and J lost 0 bases, with 14 bases between them. This CDR3 spans 14 amino acids. CDR3: CASGGPPDSYEQYF. Written as DNA, the CDR3 is TGCGCCAGCGGAGGGCCCCCGGACTCCTACGAGCAGTACTTC.

The J gene is TRBJ2-7, the V gene TRBV10-3; 12 bases agree with TRBD2. With 5 bases clipped from V and 1 base from J, the junction kept 12 bases outside the gene matches. Germline CDR1 reads ENHRY; CDR2 reads SYGVKD. This CDR3 comprises 18 residues. The DNA for the CDR3 is TGTGCCATCAGTTTGGAACCGGGACTAGCGGGTACTTCCTACGAGCAGTACTTC. It translates to CAISLEPGLAGTSYEQYF.

The rearrangement joins TRBV29-1 to TRBJ2-3; 7 bases are a match to TRBD1. From germline, CDR1 is SQVTM and CDR2 ANQGSEA. V was pared by 7 bases and J by 6 bases, with 10 bases of the junction left unmatched. This CDR3 region has 13 residues. CDR3 in amino acids: CSALTGQGDTQYF. CDR3 nucleotides: TGCAGCGCCCTGACAGGGCAAGGGGATACGCAGTATTTT.

The chain is built from TRBV27 and TRBJ1-2; 10 bases are shared with TRBD1. Germline V gene lookup returns CDR1 MNHEY and CDR2 SMNVEV (reference sequence). The CDR3 spans 13 residues. V gave up 7 bases and J gave up 8 bases; unmatched junction bases: 7. CDR3 in DNA: TGTGCCAGCACTTCTGGACAGGGGGGCGGCTACACCTTC. Its translation: CASTSGQGGGYTF.

The chain employs TRBV15 and TRBJ2-5, with a weak D call TRBD1 (5 bases). Trimming stripped 6 bases from V and 0 bases from J, with 17 bases between. CDR1 is LNHNV and CDR2 is YYDKDF in the germline V gene (reference sequence). CDR3 length equals 16 residues. CDR3 amino acids: CATRETVNSYQETQYF. CDR3 bases: TGTGCCACCAGGGAGACAGTGAACTCGTACCAAGAGACCCAGTACTTC.

Points on this clone: Germline and junction disagree at one end, which may indicate a read error. The V and J genes are TRBV19 and TRBJ1-2, with 7 bases aligning to TRBD1. Germline-derived CDR1 and CDR2 are LNHDA and SQIVND (reference sequence). CDR3 length: 18 residues. The CDR3 bases are TGTGCCAGTAGTATGAGGGACAGTCCTACAGAGCCTAAATATGGCTACACCTTC. It translates to CASSMRDSPTEPKYGYTF.

This chain links TRBV6-1 with TRBJ2-2; 7 bases match TRBD1. J lost 8 bases, V lost 4 bases, and 4 bases had no gene match. This CDR3 is built from 13 residues. Germline V gene lookup returns CDR1 MNHNS and CDR2 SASEGT. The CDR3 DNA follows: TGTGCCAGCAGTGCTACAGGGGCTGGGGAGCTGTTTTTT. As protein: CASSATGAGELFF.

J is TRBJ1-4 and V is TRBV5-4; D gene uncertain. CDR3 size: 13 residues. Germline assignment: CDR1 SGHNT and CDR2 YYREEE (reference sequence). Trimming took 5 bases from V and 6 from J, leaving 11 bases between them. For the CDR3, the DNA is TGTGCCAGCAGGAGGGAGGTCGATGAAAAACTGTTTTTT. Protein product: CASRREVDEKLFF. Full variable domain (rest looked up from reference TRBV5-4 and TRBJ1-4): ETGVTQSPTHLIKTRGQQVTLRCSSQSGHNTVSWYQQALGQGPQFIFQYYREEENGRGNFPPRFSGLQFPNYSSELNVNALELDDSALYLCASRREVDEKLFFGSGTQLSVL.